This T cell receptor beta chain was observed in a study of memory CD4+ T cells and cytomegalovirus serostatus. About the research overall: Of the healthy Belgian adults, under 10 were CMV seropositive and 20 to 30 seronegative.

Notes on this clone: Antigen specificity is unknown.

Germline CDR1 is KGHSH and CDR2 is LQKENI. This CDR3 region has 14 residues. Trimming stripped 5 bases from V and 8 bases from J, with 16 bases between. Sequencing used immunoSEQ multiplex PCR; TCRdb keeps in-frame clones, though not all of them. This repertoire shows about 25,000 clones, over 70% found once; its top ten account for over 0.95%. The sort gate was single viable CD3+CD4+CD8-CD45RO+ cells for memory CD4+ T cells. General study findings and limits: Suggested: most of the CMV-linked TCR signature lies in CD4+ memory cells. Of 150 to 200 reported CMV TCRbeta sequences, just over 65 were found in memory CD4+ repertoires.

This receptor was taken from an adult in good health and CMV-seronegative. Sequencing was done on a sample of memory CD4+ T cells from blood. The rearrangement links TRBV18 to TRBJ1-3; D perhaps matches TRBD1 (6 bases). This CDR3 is CASSFQGLSDTIYF. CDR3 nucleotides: TGTGCCAGCTCATTCCAGGGGTTATCGGACACCATATATTTT.